This T cell receptor beta chain appears in the sequencing data of a study of blood T cell repertoires in COVID-19. Libraries were prepared by immunoSEQ multiplex PCR; TCRdb keeps only in-frame clonotypes and omits some of them. The profile shows about 160,000 clones, 80% to 90% of them singletons. Sequencing was done on a sample of peripheral blood. This receptor was obtained from a woman in her sixties who had recovered from COVID-19.

The DNA of the CDR3 is TGTGCCAGCAGTTCTGGACAGGGAAGAGGTCCCCTCCACTTT. Translated: CASSSGQGRGPLHF. The J gene is TRBJ1-6, the V gene TRBV2; 8 nucleotides agree with TRBD1. Germline V CDR1 and CDR2: SNHLY, FYNNEI. The V segment lost 5 bases and the J segment 13 bases; nucleotides outside the gene matches: 10. CDR3 size: 14 residues.